The entry below gives a single T cell receptor (beta chain) sequence along with its context. No antigen is known for it. No per-base quality is available; no much larger clone lies one base away. In total, 666 healthy bone marrow donors made up the cohort. At the time of sampling, all cohort members were nominally healthy, though unrecorded immune exposures were likely present. The donor was CMV seropositive and belonged to the group of over 250 seropositive cohort members. A peripheral blood sample was collected from each donor, and TCR beta sequencing was performed on peripheral blood mononuclear cells. Genomic DNA was extracted from the blood cell samples with the Qiagen DNeasy Blood Extraction Kit. Library construction relied on the immunoSEQ multiplex PCR assay. The multiplex PCR relied on a mix of 60 forward primers for TCR Vbeta segments and 13 reverse primers for TCR Jbeta segments. Amplification of the CDR3 region of rearranged TCR beta genes was performed with a multiplex PCR assay on genomic DNA. The amplified TCR beta libraries were sequenced on the Illumina HiSeq System as 87-base-pair reads. Under the source paper's analysis protocol: In a later analysis, tens of millions of unique TCR beta chains were counted across the 500 to 700 repertoires, and about 9.9 million of these chains were shared by at least two donors. Raw reads were error-corrected and collapsed into unique sequences with a nearest-neighbor algorithm that merged closely related sequences to remove PCR and sequencing errors. Alignment of CDR3 sequences to IMGT reference sequences was used to assign V, D and J gene segments. For a sequence to be retained, a match of at least six nucleotides was required to both a V gene segment and a J gene segment. A rearrangement was called productive if the CDR3 had no stop codons and remained in frame with V and J, and every other rearrangement was called non-productive. CDR3 was defined according to IMGT convention as the region running from the second conserved V-encoded cysteine to the conserved J-encoded phenylalanine. The earlier analysis of a few hundred of the donors excluded any sequence lacking an unambiguous match to a single V gene segment. An earlier analysis of approximately 590 of the donors called V segments functional above 56.7% productive rearrangements and segregating when the between-donor standard deviation exceeded 5%. A statistical classification framework was built to diagnose cytomegalovirus status from the catalog of TCR beta chain sequences. A later analysis assigned V and J genes by comparing TCR nucleotide sequences with IMGT/GENE-DB human TR gene sequences. Using the TCRdist pipeline, a later analysis assigned CDR3 sequences along with most-parsimonious VDJ recombination scenarios. A later analysis defined each TCR beta chain by its CDR3 amino acid sequence plus V-gene family, and excluded reads lacking a unique V-gene family. A later analysis removed nearly 600 highly shared, low-generation-probability nucleotide sequences to deal with suspected cross-contamination and a sequencing artifact. In a later analysis, a clonal expansion index for each public chain was calculated from normalized within-repertoire ranks of inferred template counts. In a later analysis, generation probabilities were computed using a VDJ recombination model fitted to out-of-frame rearrangements, and the results were checked against IGoR. Hypergeometric tests were used in a later analysis to score TCR-TCR, TCR-HLA and TCR-CMV co-occurrence, with a repertoire-size bias correction applied to the TCR pairs. To estimate false discovery rates, a later analysis permuted the HLA or CMV assignments 20 times. A later analysis grouped co-occurring TCRs with DBSCAN, adding TCRdist sequence similarity when clustering within HLA-allele-positive subsets. Repertoires with fewer than 30,000 or more than 120,000 public chains were left out of co-occurrence clustering, as were five repertoires with anomalous nucleotide sharing. The clones in this table, taken by TCRdb from immuneACCESS, are in-frame only. Not every clone is retained; where verified, under half of the shortfall comes from an unresolved V gene, and the cause of the rest is unknown. D and trimming were read from the DNA, whereas the V and J calls and clone size are those reported in that table. Counted in this sample were 150,000 to 200,000 clones; approximately 80% of them appeared once. The ten largest clones take up around 1.4% of the sample.

The CDR3, from cysteine to phenylalanine, totals 12 residues. Here the CDR3 DNA is all that survives: 36 bases in frame from base 1. CDR1 and CDR2, looked up from the germline V gene, are WSHSY and SAAADI. Cut back by 8 bases and 5 bases, the V and J ends lie 12 bases apart. These data belong to a study of cytomegalovirus exposure and HLA in healthy donors (dated by TCRdb to between 2016 and 2019). Background for the entire study: An earlier analysis of some 500 of the donors reported roughly 300 Gb of sequence data and roughly 110 million unique TCR beta sequences from roughly 180 million T cells. Roughly 300 gigabases of sequencing data and around 88 million unique TCR sequences made up an early release that covered around 640 HLA-typed donors. Among the roughly 400 genotyped donors, under 90% belonged to the genetic ancestry cluster associated with self-reported Caucasian donors. The study was designed to test whether signatures of past pathogen exposure could be identified by cataloging public T cell receptors. The study used immunosequencing to profile the T cell repertoires of approximately 640 subjects and linked those repertoires to cytomegalovirus serostatus. In addition to the first cohort of approximately 670 subjects, a separate validation cohort of approximately 120 different subjects was used. High-throughput TCR immunosequencing, statistical association of individual TCRs with disease status, and machine learning were combined to predict cytomegalovirus infection status. A later analysis re-analyzed previously published TCR beta repertoires from hundreds of donors and added high-resolution HLA genotyping to study TCR occurrence patterns. Rather than using new phenotypic data, the later analysis identified candidate immune exposures from TCR beta sequences and from how often those sequences occurred across donors. An earlier analysis of around 580 of the donors used high-throughput TCR beta sequencing to judge whether each TCR beta V gene segment behaved as functional or pseudogenic. Donor age, sex, ethnicity and CMV serostatus were collected together with the repertoire data. Genome-wide SNP genotypes for about 60% of the roughly 670 donors were used in a later genetic analysis, which treated that subset as a discovery cohort. All discovery cohort repertoires had been generated on a single sequencing platform. Both class I and class II loci were covered by HLA typing, at four-digit resolution. Typing coverage varied by locus: roughly 620-630 donors for A, B, C, DRB1 and DQB1; approximately 520 for DQA1; more than 600 for DPA1; roughly 470 for DPB1. A handful of DR-DQ haplotypes were handled as single units for association and clustering because linkage in the cohort was strong. Across some 400 genotyped donors of the cohort, an average of about 200,000 unique TCR beta nucleotide sequences per donor were sequenced, and approximately 17% of those sequences were non-productive. What the authors observed across the whole study: The study gave a list of roughly 150 TCR beta chains associated with cytomegalovirus. The presence/absence analyses assumed that sequencing depth was roughly uniform across donors, and that assumption may not be true. A cluster of highly shared sequence variants was judged likely to be a technical artifact of the sequencing pipeline. A further reported finding was that TCR beta sequences accurately predicted the HLA-A and HLA-B alleles for most subjects in the first cohort. Some IMGT-functional V segments, including TRBV6-2 and TRBV6-3, could not be told apart with the 87-base-pair reads, so those segments were excluded. Compared with the roughly 720-donor mean, donors in an Asian-associated ancestry cluster had fewer N-insertions in productive TCRs, according to a later genetic analysis. It was suggested by the authors that the approach could potentially be generalized to other disease states and immunological phenotypes. Across donors, most TCR sequences were observed very rarely, whereas some public TCRs were present in many individuals. According to a later analysis, parvovirus B19, influenza, CMV and Epstein-Barr virus appeared linked to several top co-occurrence clusters. In a later analysis, most CMV-associated TCR beta chains were found to appear HLA-restricted, with HLA associations seemingly driven largely by CMV exposure. HLA typing was unavailable for some donors at each locus, so association tests used only the typed subset. Linkage disequilibrium might explain the correlated functional status among segregating V segments, but an unknown experimental factor could not be ruled out. In a later analysis, HLA-associated TCR beta chains were found to be more clonally expanded and to have lower generation probabilities than equally common non-associated chains. This cohort had only TCR beta chains sequenced, and the lack of alpha or paired-chain data limited which features could be detected. Cytomegalovirus status was reported to be diagnosed by the classifier with high specificity and sensitivity in both the original and validation cohorts. Because counts were too low, some 17 rarely observed V segments, including chromosome 9 orphons, were excluded from the earlier analysis of 500 to 700 of the donors. In a later analysis, TCR association rates were found to vary across HLA loci, with the most associated TCRs seen for DRB1 alleles and the fewest for HLA-C alleles. The only immune exposure information available for the cohort was CMV serostatus. Assigning TCR associations to individual alleles was difficult when HLA alleles, especially DR and DQ, strongly co-occurred. A few of the identified cytomegalovirus-associated TCR beta chains were confirmed in vitro to be specific for cytomegalovirus antigens. An earlier analysis of 450 to 750 of the donors showed that most TCR beta V segments appeared in productive rearrangements either about 87% or about 30% of the time, which broadly matched IMGT annotations. An association between a missense DCLRE1C variant and V-gene and J-gene trimming of TCR beta chains was found in a later genetic analysis and replicated in an independent cohort. Specific HLA alleles were associated with 16,951 TCR beta sequences at a false discovery rate of 0.05 in a later analysis.

The sequence was obtained from a girl aged 5-17 years in good health and CMV-seropositive. Sequencing used PBMCs. The rearranged segments are TRBV10-2 and TRBJ2-5, with the D gene not clear enough to name. CDR3 loop: CASGTQAETQYF. The sequenced DNA is TGCGCCAGCGGAACGCAGGCGGAGACCCAGTACTTC.